The sequence of this T cell receptor (beta chain) was determined in a study of T cell repertoires in cytomegalovirus infection. Whole-study context: Newly reported HLA-C-restricted and thoroughly characterized HLA-B-restricted CMV epitopes were employed. A matching HLA type, together with CMV infection, was signaled by public TCR beta signatures.

Trimming pared 1 base from V and 3 bases from J, leaving 12 bases between. The CDR3 has 15 amino acids. Germline V gene sequence: CDR1 LNHNV, CDR2 YYDKDF (reference sequence). TCRdb used MiXCR to reprocess the reads, holding one entry per CDR3 protein. The profile shows some 900,000 distinct CDR3 sequences, approximately 32% of them singletons. Whole-study results and caveats: Cumulative frequency of public TCR beta families picked out carriers of CMV plus the relevant HLA. HLA-C-restricted CMV-specific TCR beta clonotypes were dominant in the ex vivo response.

Comments on this clonotype: The antigen is unknown.

This sequence joins TRBV15 and TRBJ1-1; possibly TRBD1 for D (6 bases). The sequencing used cultured CD8+ T cells from PBMCs, collected from culture after CMV antigen stimulation. This receptor was obtained from a human donor in good health (CMV status not recorded). Some clones in this sample may be carry-over from other donors' samples. The CDR3 DNA sequence: TGTGCCACCAGCAGAGTCCGGACAGCATACACTGAAGCTTTCTTT. Protein: CATSRVRTAYTEAFF.